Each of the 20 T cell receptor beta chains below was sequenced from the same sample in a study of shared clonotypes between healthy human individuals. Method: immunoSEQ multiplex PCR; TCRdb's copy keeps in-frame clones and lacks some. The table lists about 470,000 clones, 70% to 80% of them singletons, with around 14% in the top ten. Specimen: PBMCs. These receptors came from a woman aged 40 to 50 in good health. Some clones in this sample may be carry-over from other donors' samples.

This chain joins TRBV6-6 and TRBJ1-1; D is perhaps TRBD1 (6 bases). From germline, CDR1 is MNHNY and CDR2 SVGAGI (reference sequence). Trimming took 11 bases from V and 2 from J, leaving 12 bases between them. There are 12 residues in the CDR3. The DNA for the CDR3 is TGTGCCGGACGGGGGCCAAACACTGAAGCTTTCTTT. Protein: CAGRGPNTEAFF.

CDR3 loop: CASSVERANTGELFF. The CDR3 nucleotides read TGTGCCAGCAGTGTCGAGCGTGCGAACACCGGGGAGCTGTTTTTT. The genes are TRBV2 and TRBJ2-2, with unresolved D. This CDR3 spans 15 amino acids. The germline CDR1 and CDR2 sequences are SNHLY and FYNNEI. Between the trimmed V and J ends, which lost 4 bases and 0 bases, there was a span of 9 bases. The variable domain in full, completed from reference TRBV2 and TRBJ2-2, reads EPEVTQTPSHQVTQMGQEVILRCVPISNHLYFYWYRQILGQKVEFLVSFYNNEISEKSEIFDDQFSVERPDGSNFTLKIRSTKLEDSAMYFCASSVERANTGELFFGEGSRLTVL.

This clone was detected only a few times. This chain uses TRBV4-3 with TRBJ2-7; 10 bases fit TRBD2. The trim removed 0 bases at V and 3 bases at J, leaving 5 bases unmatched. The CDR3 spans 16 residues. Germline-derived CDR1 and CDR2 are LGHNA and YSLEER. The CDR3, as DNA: TGCGCCAGCAGCCAAGATTTCCTAGCGGGAGACTACGAGCAGTACTTC. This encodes CASSQDFLAGDYEQYF.

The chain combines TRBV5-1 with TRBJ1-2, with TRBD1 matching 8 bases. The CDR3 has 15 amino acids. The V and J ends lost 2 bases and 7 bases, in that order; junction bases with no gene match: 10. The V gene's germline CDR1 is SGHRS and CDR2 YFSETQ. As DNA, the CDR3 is TGCGCCAGCAGCTTTCGATCGGACAGGGTCATTGGCTACACCTTC. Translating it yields CASSFRSDRVIGYTF.

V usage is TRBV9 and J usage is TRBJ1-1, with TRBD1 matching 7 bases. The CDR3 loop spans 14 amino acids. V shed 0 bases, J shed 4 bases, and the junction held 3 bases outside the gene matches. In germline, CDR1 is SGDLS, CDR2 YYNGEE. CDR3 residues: CASSVAGGATEAFF. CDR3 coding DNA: TGTGCCAGCAGCGTAGCAGGGGGGGCCACTGAAGCTTTCTTT.

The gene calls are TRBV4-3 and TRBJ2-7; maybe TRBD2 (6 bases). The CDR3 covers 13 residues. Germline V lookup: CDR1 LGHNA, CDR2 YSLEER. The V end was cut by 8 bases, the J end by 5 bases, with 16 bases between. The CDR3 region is CASRGLPGHEQYF. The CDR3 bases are TGCGCCAGCCGGGGACTTCCAGGGCACGAGCAGTACTTC.

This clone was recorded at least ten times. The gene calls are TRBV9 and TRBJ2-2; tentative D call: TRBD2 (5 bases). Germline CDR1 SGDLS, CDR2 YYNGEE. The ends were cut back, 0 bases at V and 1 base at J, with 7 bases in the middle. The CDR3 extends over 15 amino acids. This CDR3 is CASSVVAGNTGELFF. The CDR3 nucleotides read TGTGCCAGCAGCGTAGTTGCGGGGAACACCGGGGAGCTGTTTTTT.

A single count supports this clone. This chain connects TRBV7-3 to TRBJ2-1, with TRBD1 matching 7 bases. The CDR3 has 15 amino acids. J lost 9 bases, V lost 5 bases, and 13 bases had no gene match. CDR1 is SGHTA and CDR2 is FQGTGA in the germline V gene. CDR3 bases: TGTGCCAGCAGCCAAGACCCCACAGGGGTAAGTGAGCAGTTCTTC. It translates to CASSQDPTGVSEQFF.

In DNA form, the CDR3 reads TGTGCCAGCTCACCAAAGCTAGCGGGACTCGCGGAGGTAGAGCAGTTCTTC. It is translated as CASSPKLAGLAEVEQFF. The V gene is TRBV18, the J gene TRBJ2-1; TRBD2 matches 9 bases. The CDR3 extends over 17 amino acids. Germline-derived CDR1 and CDR2 are KGHSH and LQKENI. V lost 2 bases and J lost 10; bases outside the gene matches: 15.

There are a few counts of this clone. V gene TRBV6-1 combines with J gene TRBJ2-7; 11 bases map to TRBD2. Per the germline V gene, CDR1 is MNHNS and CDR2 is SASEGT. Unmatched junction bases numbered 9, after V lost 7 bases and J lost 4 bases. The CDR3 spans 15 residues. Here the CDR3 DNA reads TGTGCCAGCAAAGTGGGGACTAGCGGCCCTTACGAGCAGTACTTC. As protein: CASKVGTSGPYEQYF.

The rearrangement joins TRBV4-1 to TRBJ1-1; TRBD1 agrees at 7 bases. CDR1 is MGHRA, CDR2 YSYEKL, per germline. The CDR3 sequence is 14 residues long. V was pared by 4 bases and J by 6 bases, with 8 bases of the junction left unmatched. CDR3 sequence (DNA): TGCGCCAGCAGCCCACTAGGACAGGCTGCTGAAGCTTTCTTT. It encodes CASSPLGQAAEAFF.

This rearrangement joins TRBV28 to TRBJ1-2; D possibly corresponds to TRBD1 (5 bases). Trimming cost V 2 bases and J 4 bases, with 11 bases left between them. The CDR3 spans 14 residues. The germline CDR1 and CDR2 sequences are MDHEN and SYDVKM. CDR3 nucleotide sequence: TGTGCCAGCAGTTTAGCGGGGCAAGTCTATGGCTACACCTTC. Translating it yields CASSLAGQVYGYTF.

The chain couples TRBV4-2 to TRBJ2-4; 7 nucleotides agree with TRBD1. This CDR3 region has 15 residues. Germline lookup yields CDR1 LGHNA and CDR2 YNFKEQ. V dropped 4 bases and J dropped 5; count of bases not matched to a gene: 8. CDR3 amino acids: CASSPWDRRENIQYF. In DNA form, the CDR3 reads TGTGCCAGCAGCCCGTGGGACAGAAGGGAAAACATTCAGTACTTC.

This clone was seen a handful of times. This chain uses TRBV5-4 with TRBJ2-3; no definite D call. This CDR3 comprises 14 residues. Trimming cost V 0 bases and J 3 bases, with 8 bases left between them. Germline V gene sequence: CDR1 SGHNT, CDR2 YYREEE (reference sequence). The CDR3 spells CASSLDLGTDTQYF. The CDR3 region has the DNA TGTGCCAGCAGCTTGGATCTAGGTACAGATACGCAGTATTTT. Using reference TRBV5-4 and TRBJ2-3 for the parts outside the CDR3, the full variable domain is ETGVTQSPTHLIKTRGQQVTLRCSSQSGHNTVSWYQQALGQGPQFIFQYYREEENGRGNFPPRFSGLQFPNYSSELNVNALELDDSALYLCASSLDLGTDTQYFGPGTRLTVL.

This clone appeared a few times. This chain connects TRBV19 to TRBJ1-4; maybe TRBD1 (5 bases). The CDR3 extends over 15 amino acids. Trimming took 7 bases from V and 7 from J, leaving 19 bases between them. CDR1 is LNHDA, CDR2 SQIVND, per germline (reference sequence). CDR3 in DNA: TGTGCCAGTACCCCCGGAGGGGCCCGGGGTGAAAAACTGTTTTTT. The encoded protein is CASTPGGARGEKLFF.

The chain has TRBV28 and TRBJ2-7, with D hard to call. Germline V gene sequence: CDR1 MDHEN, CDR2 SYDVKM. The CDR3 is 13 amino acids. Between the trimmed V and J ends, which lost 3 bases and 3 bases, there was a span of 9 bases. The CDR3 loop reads CASSFPAVYEQYF. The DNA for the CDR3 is TGTGCCAGCAGTTTCCCGGCCGTCTACGAGCAGTACTTC.

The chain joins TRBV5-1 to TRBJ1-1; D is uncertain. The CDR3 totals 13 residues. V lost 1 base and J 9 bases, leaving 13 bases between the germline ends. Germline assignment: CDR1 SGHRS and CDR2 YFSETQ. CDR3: CASSLNWEAKAFF. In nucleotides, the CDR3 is TGCGCCAGCAGCTTGAATTGGGAAGCCAAAGCTTTCTTT.

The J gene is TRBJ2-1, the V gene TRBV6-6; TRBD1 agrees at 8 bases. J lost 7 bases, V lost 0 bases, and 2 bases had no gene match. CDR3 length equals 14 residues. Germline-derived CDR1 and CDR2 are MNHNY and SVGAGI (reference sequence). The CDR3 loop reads CASSYSRQGNEQFF. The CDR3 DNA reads TGTGCCAGCAGTTACTCGAGACAGGGGAATGAGCAGTTCTTC.

The CDR3 DNA reads as TGTGCCAGCAGTTTATTTCCCAGGGGGGGGATCACTGAAGCTTTCTTT. It yields the protein CASSLFPRGGITEAFF. The genes are TRBV28 and TRBJ1-1, with 7 bases identical to TRBD1. Germline V gene lookup returns CDR1 MDHEN and CDR2 SYDVKM. CDR3 length equals 16 residues. V dropped 1 base and J dropped 4; count of bases not matched to a gene: 9.

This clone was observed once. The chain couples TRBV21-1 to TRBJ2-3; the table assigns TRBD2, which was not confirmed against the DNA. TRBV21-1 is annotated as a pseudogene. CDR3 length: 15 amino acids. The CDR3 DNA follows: TGTGCCAGCAGACCCCAGCGGGAGGTGACAGATACGCAGTATTTT. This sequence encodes CASRPQREVTDTQYF.